Listed below are T cell receptor beta chains from one sample, sequenced in a study of T cell changes during pregnancy in multiple sclerosis. Some clones are missing from TCRdb's copy, which holds only in-frame ones; the method was immunoSEQ multiplex PCR. The sample carries 39,000 or so clones, about 93% recorded once. The source was CD4+ T cells from peripheral blood mononuclear cells, collected after pregnancy. The source is a female donor in good health, enrolled as a control in a pregnancy study. Both conserved end residues are part of each CDR3. Fields, in order: clone size, J gene, V gene, CDR3 protein. Clone sizes are given selectively: once, few, many, or a class where the clone is expanded.

size: .; J: TRBJ1-1; V: TRBV5-1; CDR3: CASSFTGGLNTEAFF
size: once; J: TRBJ1-2; V: TRBV6-5; CDR3: CASSYVGGGYTF
size: .; J: TRBJ2-1; V: TRBV5-4; CDR3: CASSSAQGNEQFF
size: .; J: TRBJ2-7; V: TRBV18; CDR3: CASSPGQGLGEQYF
size: few; J: TRBJ2-2; V: TRBV19; CDR3: CASTQSGELFF
size: .; J: TRBJ2-2; V: TRBV4-3; CDR3: CASSQVRGGGTGELFF
size: .; J: TRBJ1-6; V: TRBV19; CDR3: CASSIGEDRGSPLHF
size: .; J: TRBJ2-3; V: TRBV7-2; CDR3: CASSLGLATDTQYF
size: once; J: TRBJ1-6; V: TRBV9; CDR3: CASSPGQGWNSPLHF
size: .; J: TRBJ2-1; V: TRBV7-2; CDR3: CASSLSSGSQNEQFF
size: .; J: TRBJ2-7; V: TRBV27; CDR3: CASSSDSSYEQYF
size: few; J: TRBJ1-5; V: TRBV6-5; CDR3: CASSSGRWQGQQPQHF
size: .; J: TRBJ2-5; V: TRBV5-6; CDR3: CASSGGDRWGETQYF
size: .; J: TRBJ1-1; V: TRBV6-1; CDR3: CATRNARWDTEAFF
size: .; J: TRBJ1-6; V: TRBV10-2; CDR3: CASSEARGQGNSPLHF
size: .; J: TRBJ2-5; V: TRBV6-6; CDR3: CASRTGTYQETQYF
size: .; J: TRBJ1-2; V: TRBV5-1; CDR3: CASSSTGLGGYTF
size: .; J: TRBJ1-2; V: TRBV6-1; CDR3: CASTRDRSYGYTF
size: .; J: TRBJ1-2; V: TRBV19; CDR3: CASSTQTRPNYGYTF
size: .; J: TRBJ2-1; V: TRBV5-1; CDR3: CASNPTSGTYNEQFF
size: .; J: TRBJ2-3; V: TRBV2; CDR3: CASSELGPPRDTQYF
size: once; J: TRBJ1-1; V: TRBV4-2; CDR3: CASSQNTGNAEAFF
size: .; J: TRBJ2-3; V: TRBV7-6; CDR3: CASSSRGGPTDTQYF
size: .; J: TRBJ2-1; V: TRBV21-1; CDR3: CASSKDANRGCYNEQFF
size: .; J: TRBJ2-2; V: TRBV21-1; CDR3: CASSQGTGGGGELFF
size: .; J: TRBJ1-2; V: TRBV19; CDR3: CASSPQGAQDYGYTF
size: .; J: TRBJ2-7; V: TRBV30; CDR3: CAWKHSTHPFF
size: .; J: TRBJ2-7; V: TRBV25-1; CDR3: CATGTGGYEQYF
size: .; J: TRBJ2-7; V: TRBV19; CDR3: CASSIDEDYEQYF
size: .; J: TRBJ2-5; V: TRBV7-2; CDR3: CASSLAGGQETQYF
size: .; J: TRBJ1-2; V: TRBV4-1; CDR3: CASSGRQGTYYGYTF
size: .; J: TRBJ1-4; V: TRBV27; CDR3: CASSGTRNEKLFF
size: .; J: TRBJ1-5; V: TRBV19; CDR3: CASSRAGQGNQPQHF
size: .; J: TRBJ2-1; V: TRBV7-2; CDR3: CASSLGLAAYNEQFF
size: .; J: TRBJ2-3; V: TRBV18; CDR3: CASSPLAWSTDTQYF
size: .; J: .; V: TRBV5-1; CDR3: CASSFPGAYEQYF
size: .; J: TRBJ1-5; V: TRBV19; CDR3: CASSRPGQGAGQPQHF
size: once; J: TRBJ2-1; V: TRBV19; CDR3: CASKEQGTYNEQFF
size: .; J: TRBJ2-1; V: TRBV29-1; CDR3: CSVGVGRSSYNEQFF
size: .; J: TRBJ1-2; V: TRBV29-1; CDR3: CSAAPGTGSYGYTF
size: .; J: TRBJ1-3; V: TRBV19; CDR3: CASSISRDSGNTIYF
size: .; J: TRBJ2-7; V: TRBV11-2; CDR3: CASSYPGRDPYEQYF
size: .; J: TRBJ2-3; V: TRBV18; CDR3: CASSPLLAPDTQYF
size: .; J: TRBJ1-1; V: TRBV15; CDR3: CATRRDRGGTEAFF
size: .; J: TRBJ1-1; V: TRBV6-1; CDR3: CASSVKTGPNTEAFF
size: .; J: TRBJ2-5; V: TRBV18; CDR3: CASSTTGGGETQYF
size: .; J: TRBJ2-1; V: TRBV7-2; CDR3: CASSLSGTLRYNEQFF
size: .; J: TRBJ2-1; V: TRBV27; CDR3: CASRGGAGTYNEQFF
size: .; J: TRBJ1-2; V: TRBV27; CDR3: CASSPGQGPSGYTF
size: .; J: TRBJ2-1; V: TRBV4-3; CDR3: CASSQESGNEQFF
size: .; J: TRBJ2-7; V: TRBV5-1; CDR3: CASSLSTGGLEQYF
size: few; J: TRBJ1-2; V: TRBV19; CDR3: CATREGQEFNYGYTF
size: .; J: TRBJ2-1; V: TRBV18; CDR3: CASSPQGGGDEQFF